This entry is about one T cell receptor beta chain. Its cognate antigen is unknown. Sequenced by immunoSEQ multiplex PCR; TCRdb stores in-frame clones only, minus some. The sample lists some 4,200 clones, around 87% occurring once. The data were taken from a study of brain metastases from non-small cell lung cancer. The study's findings and limits: Brain metastases had lower T-cell infiltration than primary tumors. T-cell clones appeared expanded in 55% to 65% of brain metastases relative to matched primary tumors. Brain metastases shared most TCR repertoire with primaries, with sparse T cells.

CDR3 length: 15 amino acids. Germline CDR1 SGHAT, CDR2 FQNNGV. Trimming stripped 8 bases from V and 1 base from J, with 14 bases between. This sequence joins TRBV11-2 and TRBJ2-2; the D gene is possibly TRBD1 (5 bases). Sequenced: primary lung tumor tissue. The sequence was obtained from a donor at least 40 years old with non-small cell lung cancer. Here the CDR3 reads CASSRQGRNTGELFF. Here the CDR3 DNA reads TGTGCCAGCTCGAGGCAGGGTCGGAACACCGGGGAGCTGTTTTTT.